The 27 T cell receptor beta chains below come from one sample, sequenced in a study of T cells after yellow fever vaccination. TCRdb reanalysed the 5' RACE reads using MiXCR and keeps one entry per CDR3 protein. The profile shows about 350,000 distinct CDR3 sequences, 4.1% of them singletons. The sample in question was PBMCs, obtained 5 days after the yellow fever booster vaccination. Receptors were obtained from a man in his late teens or twenties who received the YFV17D yellow fever vaccine.

This clonotype appeared many times. The chain joins TRBV4-1 to TRBJ2-3, with D perhaps TRBD2 (6 bases). The V gene lost 3 bases and the J gene lost 3 bases, with 13 bases spanning the gap. Germline CDR1 is MGHRA and CDR2 is YSYEKL. CDR3 length equals 15 residues. Here the CDR3 DNA reads TGCGCCAGCAGCCACACAAGGCTAGCGACAGATACGCAGTATTTT. It codes for CASSHTRLATDTQYF.

Many counts were recorded for this clonotype. The chain links TRBV24-1 to TRBJ2-7; D possibly corresponds to TRBD1 (6 bases). Trimming removed 0 bases from V and 3 bases from J, with 17 bases in between. The CDR3 runs to 17 residues. Germline V gene lookup returns CDR1 KGHDR and CDR2 SFDVKD. CDR3 nucleotides: TGTGCCACCAGTGATTTGTCTGAGAACAGGGACGGCTACGAGCAGTACGTC. Protein sequence: CATSDLSENRDGYEQYV.

V and J are TRBV2 and TRBJ2-1; tentative D call: TRBD1 (6 bases). The V end was cut by 7 bases, the J end by 2 bases, with 12 bases between. This CDR3 has 14 amino acids. In germline, CDR1 is SNHLY, CDR2 FYNNEI. The CDR3 loop reads CASTFRDTYNEQFF. The DNA for the CDR3 is TGTGCCAGCACTTTCCGGGACACCTACAATGAGCAGTTCTTC.

This clonotype came up a few times. V usage is TRBV7-2 and J usage is TRBJ2-1; D is possibly TRBD1 or TRBD2 (5 bases each). CDR1 and CDR2 from the germline V gene are SGHTA and FQGNSA. Between the trimmed V and J ends, which lost 5 bases and 6 bases, there was a span of 14 bases. The CDR3 is 14 residues long. CDR3 loop: CASSPGSGRNEQFF. CDR3 nucleotide sequence: TGTGCCAGCAGCCCAGGGTCGGGGCGCAATGAGCAGTTCTTC.

This clonotype was observed a handful of times. The rearrangement joins TRBV9 to TRBJ2-2, with a tentative D call TRBD2 (6 bases). This CDR3 is built from 15 residues. V was clipped by 2 bases and J by 6 bases, with 14 bases between them. Germline lookup yields CDR1 SGDLS and CDR2 YYNGEE. The CDR3 loop is CASSVGGRTAGELFF. CDR3 coding DNA: TGTGCCAGCAGCGTGGGGGGACGGACCGCCGGGGAGCTGTTTTTT.

This clonotype was detected a few times. The rearrangement joins TRBV12-3 or TRBV12-4 to TRBJ1-5; D not resolved. The CDR3 has 13 residues. V lost 5 bases, J lost 7 bases, and 12 bases lay in between. In nucleotides, the CDR3 is TGTGCCAGCAGTCCGAGCAAAGGGCAGCCCCAGCATTTT. Amino acid sequence: CASSPSKGQPQHF.

This sequence joins TRBV4-1 and TRBJ2-3, with 14 bases identical to TRBD2. The CDR3 contains 17 residues. Germline CDR1 is MGHRA and CDR2 is YSYEKL. V trimming: 5 bases; J trimming: 6 bases; junction bases outside the gene matches: 10. The CDR3 is CASSKRIGTSGGDTQYF. CDR3 in DNA: TGCGCCAGCAGCAAAAGAATCGGGACTAGCGGGGGCGATACGCAGTATTTT.

The rearrangement joins TRBV29-1 to TRBJ1-5; D gene ambiguous. V was shortened by 1 base and J by 9 bases, with 16 bases between the two germline ends. Germline V lookup: CDR1 SQVTM, CDR2 ANQGSEA. The CDR3 is made up of 14 amino acids. Written as DNA, the CDR3 is TGCAGCGTTGAAGGTGTGGGAGGAGGAGGGCCCCAGCATTTT. This codes for CSVEGVGGGGPQHF.

In this sample, this clonotype turned up a few times. This sequence joins TRBV5-1 and TRBJ2-3; tentatively, D is TRBD2 (5 bases). CDR1 and CDR2 from the germline V gene are SGHRS and YFSETQ. The CDR3 consists of 16 residues. The V end was cut by 0 bases, the J end by 2 bases, with 13 bases between. The CDR3 DNA sequence: TGCGCCAGCAGCTTGGGTGCGGGTCCGGACACAGATACGCAGTATTTT. This codes for CASSLGAGPDTDTQYF. Looking up the rest from reference TRBV5-1 and TRBJ2-3 gives the full variable domain: KAGVTQTPRYLIKTRGQQVTLSCSPISGHRSVSWYQQTPGQGLQFLFEYFSETQRNKGNFPGRFSGRQFSNSRSEMNVSTLELGDSALYLCASSLGAGPDTDTQYFGPGTRLTVL.

Only a few counts were recorded for this clonotype. The genes are TRBV14 and TRBJ1-2; D ambiguous. The CDR3 runs to 17 residues. The germline CDR1 and CDR2 sequences are SGHDN and FVKESK. With 2 bases removed from V and 0 bases from J, the gap between germline ends came to 16 bases. DNA for the CDR3: TGTGCCAGCAGCCAAATACACCGGACGGGGTCTAACTATGGCTACACCTTC. This sequence encodes CASSQIHRTGSNYGYTF.

CDR3 residues: CASSPTSYSGELFF. The CDR3 DNA follows: TGCGCCAGCAGTCCCACTTCATATAGCGGGGAGCTGTTTTTT. The rearrangement joins TRBV5-1 to TRBJ2-2; D not certain. Trimming left V 5 bases short and J 7 bases short, with 15 bases between. This CDR3 has 14 amino acids. Per the germline V gene, CDR1 is SGHRS and CDR2 is YFSETQ.

A few counts support this clonotype. The chain links TRBV20-1 to TRBJ2-1; D possibly matches TRBD1 or TRBD2 (5 bases each). The CDR3 extends over 14 amino acids. Germline V lookup: CDR1 DFQATT, CDR2 SNEGSKA (reference sequence). The V and J ends lost 1 base and 6 bases respectively, with 13 bases between them. The CDR3 spells CSARGDLAFNEQFF. The CDR3 DNA is TGCAGTGCTAGAGGGGACCTAGCATTCAATGAGCAGTTCTTC.

The genes are TRBV29-1 and TRBJ1-2, with unresolved D. V lost 3 bases and J lost 0, with 11 bases in between. The length of the CDR3 is 14 residues. Germline-derived CDR1 and CDR2 are SQVTM and ANQGSEA. CDR3 in amino acids: CSVESRFSNYGYTF. Here the CDR3 DNA reads TGCAGCGTTGAGTCGAGGTTCTCTAACTATGGCTACACCTTC.

The table lists this clonotype with a few counts. The rearrangement uses TRBV29-1 and TRBJ1-1, with D maybe TRBD1 (5 bases). Trimming stripped 4 bases from V and 6 bases from J, with 15 bases between. The germline V gene encodes CDR1 SQVTM and CDR2 ANQGSEA. This CDR3 is built from 13 residues. CDR3 loop: CSVVTGLSPEAFF. For the CDR3, the DNA is TGCAGCGTTGTAACAGGTCTTTCGCCTGAAGCTTTCTTT.

The chain employs TRBV12-3 or TRBV12-4 and TRBJ2-2, with unresolved D. V lost 3 bases and J lost 3, with 8 bases in between. The CDR3 spans 14 residues. The CDR3 nucleotides are TGTGCCAGCAGTTTGGGTTATGACACCGGGGAGCTGTTTTTT. It yields the protein CASSLGYDTGELFF.

This clonotype was recorded a few times. The chain employs TRBV14 and TRBJ1-5; unclear D gene. Germline lookup yields CDR1 SGHDN and CDR2 FVKESK. Deletions cut 11 bases from V and 0 bases from J, with 23 bases between. The length of the CDR3 is 17 residues. CDR3 DNA sequence: TGTGCCTCCGAGGGAGGACCGAAAATTTATAGCAATCAGCCCCAGCATTTT. Amino acids: CASEGGPKIYSNQPQHF.

The V and J genes are TRBV4-1 and TRBJ2-7; the D is unclear. Germline assignment: CDR1 MGHRA and CDR2 YSYEKL. Trimming stripped 0 bases from V and 3 bases from J, with 18 bases between. This CDR3 spans 17 amino acids. CDR3 amino acids: CASSQDYYGSAIYEQYF. For the CDR3, the DNA is TGCGCCAGCAGCCAAGATTATTACGGGTCGGCAATCTACGAGCAGTACTTC.

The chain combines TRBV30 with TRBJ2-5, with D tentatively TRBD1 (5 bases). The germline gives CDR1 GTSNPN, CDR2 SVGIG (reference sequence). The CDR3 spans 11 residues. Between the trimmed V and J ends, which lost 5 bases and 6 bases, there was a span of 10 bases. CDR3 loop: CAWGAGQTQYF. For the CDR3, the DNA is TGTGCCTGGGGGGCAGGGCAGACCCAGTACTTC.

There are many counts of this clonotype. V is TRBV5-1 and J is TRBJ1-4; D not certain. Per germline, CDR1 SGHRS and CDR2 YFSETQ. The CDR3 runs 14 residues. Trimming took 1 base from V and 5 from J, leaving 9 bases between them. CDR3 DNA: TGCGCCAGCAGCTTGTATCCAGGCAATGAAAAACTGTTTTTT. This sequence encodes CASSLYPGNEKLFF.

For this clonotype: Just one base apart from a much larger clone, this may be a read error. This rearrangement joins TRBV4-2 to TRBJ2-7, with 8 bases that match TRBD2. The CDR3 covers 14 residues. Looked up from germline, CDR1 is LGHNA and CDR2 is YNFKEQ. Here the CDR3 reads CPSSQTSGVYEQYF. The CDR3 bases are TGTCCCAGCAGCCAAACTAGCGGTGTCTACGAGCAGTACTTC.

This clonotype has a handful of counts. The chain uses TRBV14 and TRBJ1-1; 8 bases match TRBD1. With V trimmed by 5 bases and J by 6 bases, 8 bases remained unmatched. CDR3 length: 14 amino acids. The germline CDR1 and CDR2 sequences are SGHDN and FVKESK. The CDR3 coding sequence is TGTGCCAGCAGCGAAGCAGGGGGCAGGGCTGAAGCTTTCTTT. This gives the protein CASSEAGGRAEAFF.

This clonotype was seen a handful of times. The chain recombines TRBV4-3 with TRBJ1-2, with D perhaps matching TRBD1 (6 bases). CDR1 is LGHNA, CDR2 YSLEER, per germline. Between the trimmed V and J ends, which lost 10 bases and 4 bases, there was a span of 16 bases. This CDR3 has 13 amino acids. The CDR3 DNA follows: TGCGCCACCAGGGGACCCGCCGGCTATGGCTACACCTTC. It yields the protein CATRGPAGYGYTF.

This clonotype was seen ten or more times. The CDR3 loop is CARQAIRGTDTQYF. The CDR3 nucleotides read TGTGCCAGGCAGGCCATCCGAGGCACAGATACGCAGTATTTT. The gene calls are TRBV7-9 and TRBJ2-3, with D uncertain. The ends were cut back, 9 bases at V and 1 base at J, with 14 bases in the middle. The CDR3 length is 14 residues. Germline-derived CDR1 and CDR2 are SEHNR and FQNEAQ (reference sequence).

This clonotype was detected a few times. This chain uses TRBV7-9 with TRBJ2-1; TRBD2 agrees at 8 bases. Germline assignment: CDR1 SEHNR and CDR2 FQNEAQ (reference sequence). CDR3 size: 15 residues. The J segment lost 8 bases and the V segment lost 5 bases, leaving 11 bases of the junction unmatched. The CDR3 protein is CASSLTGTRGHEQFF. In nucleotides, the CDR3 is TGTGCCAGCAGCCTAACCGGGACTAGGGGTCATGAGCAGTTCTTC.

V and J are TRBV9 and TRBJ2-2; no clear D gene. Germline V gene sequence: CDR1 SGDLS, CDR2 YYNGEE. This CDR3 region has 14 residues. V shed 0 bases and J shed 3 bases, with 6 bases lying between them. CDR3 sequence: CASSVGKDTGELFF. CDR3 in DNA: TGTGCCAGCAGCGTAGGAAAGGACACCGGGGAGCTGTTTTTT. Full variable domain (missing parts from reference TRBV9 and TRBJ2-2): DSGVTQTPKHLITATGQRVTLRCSPRSGDLSVYWYQQSLDQGLQFLIQYYNGEERAKGNILERFSAQQFPDLHSELNLSSLELGDSALYFCASSVGKDTGELFFGEGSRLTVL.

This clonotype appeared many times. The chain carries TRBV29-1 and TRBJ2-5, with D possibly being TRBD2 (5 bases). CDR1 and CDR2 from the germline V gene are SQVTM and ANQGSEA. V was trimmed by 5 bases and J by 5 bases, leaving 18 bases between them. The CDR3 runs to 14 residues. The CDR3 here is CSVKSRDRGETQYF. CDR3 DNA sequence: TGCAGCGTTAAAAGCCGCGATCGAGGGGAGACCCAGTACTTC.

This chain joins TRBV19 and TRBJ2-5, with TRBD2 matching 9 bases. Trimming at V came to 8 bases and at J to 3 bases, leaving 10 bases not matched to a gene. The CDR3 is 15 amino acids. Looked up from germline, CDR1 is LNHDA and CDR2 is SQIVND (reference sequence). The CDR3: CASSLPLAGKETQYF. The DNA of the CDR3 is TGTGCCAGTTCCCTCCCCCTAGCGGGGAAAGAGACCCAGTACTTC.